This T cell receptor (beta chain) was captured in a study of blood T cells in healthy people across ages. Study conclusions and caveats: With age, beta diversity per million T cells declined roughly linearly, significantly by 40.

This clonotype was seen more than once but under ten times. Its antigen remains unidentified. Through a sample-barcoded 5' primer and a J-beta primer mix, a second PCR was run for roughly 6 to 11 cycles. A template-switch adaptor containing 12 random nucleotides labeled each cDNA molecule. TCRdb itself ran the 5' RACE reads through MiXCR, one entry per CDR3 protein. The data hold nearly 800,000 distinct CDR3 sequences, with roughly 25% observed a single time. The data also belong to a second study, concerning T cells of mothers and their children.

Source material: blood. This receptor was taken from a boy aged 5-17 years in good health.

The CDR3 DNA follows: TGCAGTGCCCGGACAGGCCCGAGGGGGGGAGGCTCCTACAATGAGCAGTTCTTC. It codes for CSARTGPRGGGSYNEQFF. The chain has TRBV20-1 and TRBJ2-1, with D perhaps being TRBD1 or TRBD2 (7 bases each). Between the trimmed V and J ends, which lost 6 bases and 0 bases, there was a span of 24 bases. CDR1 is DFQATT, CDR2 SNEGSKA, per germline (reference sequence). The CDR3 sequence is 18 residues long.